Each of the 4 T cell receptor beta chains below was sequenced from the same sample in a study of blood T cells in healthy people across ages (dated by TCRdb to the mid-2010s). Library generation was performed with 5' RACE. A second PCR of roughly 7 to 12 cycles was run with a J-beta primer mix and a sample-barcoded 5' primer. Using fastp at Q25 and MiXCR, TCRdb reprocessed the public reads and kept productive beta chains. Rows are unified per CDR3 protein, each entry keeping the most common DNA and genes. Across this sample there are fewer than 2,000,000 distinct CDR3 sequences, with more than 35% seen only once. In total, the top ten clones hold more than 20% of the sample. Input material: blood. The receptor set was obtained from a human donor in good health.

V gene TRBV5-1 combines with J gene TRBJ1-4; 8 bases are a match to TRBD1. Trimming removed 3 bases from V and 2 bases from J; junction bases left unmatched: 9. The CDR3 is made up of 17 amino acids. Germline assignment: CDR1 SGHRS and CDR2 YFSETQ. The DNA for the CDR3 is TGCGCCAGCAGCTCCGGACAGGGAAGGTCGACTAATGAAAAACTGTTTTTT. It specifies CASSSGQGRSTNEKLFF.

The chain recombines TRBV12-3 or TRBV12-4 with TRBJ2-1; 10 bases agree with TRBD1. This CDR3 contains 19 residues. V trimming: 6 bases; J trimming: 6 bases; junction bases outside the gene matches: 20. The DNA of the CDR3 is TGTGCCAGCAGCAGAGACTACATAAACCGGGACAGGGGAACCAATGAGCAGTTCTTC. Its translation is CASSRDYINRDRGTNEQFF.

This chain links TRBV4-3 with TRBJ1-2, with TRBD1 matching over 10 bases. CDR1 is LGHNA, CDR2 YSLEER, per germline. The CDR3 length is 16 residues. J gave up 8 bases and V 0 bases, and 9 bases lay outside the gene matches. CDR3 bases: TGCGCCAGCAGCCAAGACTTTGGGACAGGGGTAATCGGCTACACCTTC. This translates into CASSQDFGTGVIGYTF.

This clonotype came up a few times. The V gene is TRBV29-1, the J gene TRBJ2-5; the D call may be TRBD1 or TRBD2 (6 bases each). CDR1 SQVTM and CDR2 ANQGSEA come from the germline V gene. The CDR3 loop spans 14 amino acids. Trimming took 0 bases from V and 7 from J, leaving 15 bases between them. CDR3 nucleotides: TGCAGCGTTGAAGAATCGGGGGCGCGGGGGACCCAGTACTTC. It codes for CSVEESGARGTQYF.